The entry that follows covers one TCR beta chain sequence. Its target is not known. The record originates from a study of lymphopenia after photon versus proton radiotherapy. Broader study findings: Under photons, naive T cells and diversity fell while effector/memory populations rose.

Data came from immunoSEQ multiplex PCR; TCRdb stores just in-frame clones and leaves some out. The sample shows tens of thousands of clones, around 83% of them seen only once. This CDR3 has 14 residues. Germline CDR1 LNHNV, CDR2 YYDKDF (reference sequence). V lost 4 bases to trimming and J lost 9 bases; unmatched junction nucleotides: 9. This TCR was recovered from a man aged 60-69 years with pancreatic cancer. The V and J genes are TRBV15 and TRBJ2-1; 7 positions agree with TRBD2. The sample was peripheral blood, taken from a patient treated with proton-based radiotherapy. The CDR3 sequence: CATSKSLGEGEQFF. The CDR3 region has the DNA TGTGCCACCAGCAAATCCCTCGGGGAGGGTGAGCAGTTCTTC.